This T cell receptor (beta chain) appears in the sequencing data of a study of blood T cell repertoires in COVID-19. Overall study: The United States, Italy and Spain were the sources of the acute and convalescent COVID-19 samples. The cDNA or gDNA used as material had been derived from T cells, B-cell-depleted T cells, or PBMCs.

This CDR3 has 13 amino acids. With 6 bases removed from V and 8 bases from J, the gap between germline ends came to 16 bases. CDR1 is MNHEY, CDR2 SVGEGT, per germline. The authors' processing: Estimation of nucleated cell counts relied on the amplification of reference gene primers. Libraries were prepared by immunoSEQ multiplex PCR; TCRdb keeps only in-frame clonotypes and omits some of them. Clone size and V and J calls were adopted from that table, with D and trimming inferred from the DNA. The sample lists a few hundred thousand clones, 85% to 90% occurring once. The count of this clone is one. The rearrangement joins TRBV6-2 or TRBV6-3 to TRBJ1-1; D gene unclear. Sequenced material: peripheral blood. This clonotype was sampled from a woman between 40 and 50 years old who had recovered from COVID-19. The CDR3: CASSQNYPGEAFF. The CDR3 DNA is TGTGCCAGCAGCCAGAATTACCCTGGCGAAGCTTTCTTT.